This T cell receptor (beta chain) was identified during a study of blood T cell repertoires in COVID-19. Study-wide background: PBMCs, B-cell-depleted T cells, or T cells provided the cDNA or gDNA that made up the material.

Germline CDR1 reads MNHEY; CDR2 reads SVGAGI. The CDR3 covers 13 residues. Trimming shortened V by 2 bases and J by 3 bases, and 7 bases separated the two germline ends. This clone was found once. TCRdb's copy holds only in-frame clones and misses some; the assay was immunoSEQ multiplex PCR. The sample comprises around 70,000 clones, around 82% of which are singletons, and more than 6.5% rests with the top ten. The clonotype was recovered from a man in his 60s with acute or convalescent COVID-19. This chain uses TRBV6-5 with TRBJ1-1; D gene unclear. Specimen: peripheral blood. The CDR3 nucleotides are TGTGCCAGCAGTTACGTAGCAGACACTGAAGCTTTCTTT. It translates to CASSYVADTEAFF.